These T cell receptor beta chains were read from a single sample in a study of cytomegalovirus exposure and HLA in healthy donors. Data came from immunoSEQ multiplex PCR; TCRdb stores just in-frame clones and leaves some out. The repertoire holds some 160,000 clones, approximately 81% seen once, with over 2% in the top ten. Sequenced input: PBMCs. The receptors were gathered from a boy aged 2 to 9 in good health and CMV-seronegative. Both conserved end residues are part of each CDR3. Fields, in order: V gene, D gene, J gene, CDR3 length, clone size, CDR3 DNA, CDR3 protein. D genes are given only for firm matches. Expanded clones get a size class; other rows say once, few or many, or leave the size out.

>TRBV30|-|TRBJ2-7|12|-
TGTGCCTGGAGTACAACAGGTTACGAGCAGTACTTC
CAWSTTGYEQYF
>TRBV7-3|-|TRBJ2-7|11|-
TGTGCCAGCAGCCTCGGACAAGAGCAGTACTTC
CASSLGQEQYF
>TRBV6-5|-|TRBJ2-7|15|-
TGTGCCAGCAGTTACTCGAGAGGTGCCCGCTACGAGCAGTACTTC
CASSYSRGARYEQYF
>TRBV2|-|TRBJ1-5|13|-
TGTGCCACCACCGGGACAACTAAGCAGCCCCAGCATTTT
CATTGTTKQPQHF
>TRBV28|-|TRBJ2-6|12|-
TGTGCCAGCACGTTTGGGGCCAACGTCCTGACTTTC
CASTFGANVLTF
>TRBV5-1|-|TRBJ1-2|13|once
TGCGCCAGCAGCATCGACGGAGTGTCTGGCTACACCTTC
CASSIDGVSGYTF
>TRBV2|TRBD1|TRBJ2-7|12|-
TGTGCCAGCTCGGACAGGGACTACGAGCAGTACTTC
CASSDRDYEQYF
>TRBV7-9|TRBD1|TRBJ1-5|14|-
TGTGCCAGCAGCTGGGGGACAGGGACTCAGCCCCAGCATTTT
CASSWGTGTQPQHF
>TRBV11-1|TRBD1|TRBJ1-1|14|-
TGTGCCAGCAGCTCCGGACAGGAGAACACTGAAGCTTTCTTT
CASSSGQENTEAFF
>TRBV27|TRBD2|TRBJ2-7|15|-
TGTGCCAGCAGTTTGTCCCGAGGGACTATGGGAGAGCAGTACTTC
CASSLSRGTMGEQYF
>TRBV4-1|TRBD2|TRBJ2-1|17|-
TGCGCCAGCAGCCAACCGACTAGCGGGAGAATGAAGGATGAGCAGTTCTTC
CASSQPTSGRMKDEQFF
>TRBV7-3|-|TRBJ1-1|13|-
TGTGCCAGCAGCTTATCCCCTAGCACTGAAGCTTTCTTT
CASSLSPSTEAFF
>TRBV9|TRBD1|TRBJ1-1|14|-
TGTGCCAGCAGCACCACAGGGGTAGGCACTGAAGCTTTCTTT
CASSTTGVGTEAFF
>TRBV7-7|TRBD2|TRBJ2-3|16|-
TGTGCCAGCAGCGCTGGGACTAGCGGGACATCGGGTACGCAGTATTTT
CASSAGTSGTSGTQYF
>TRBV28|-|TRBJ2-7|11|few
TGTGCCAGCGCCAGGGGCTACGAGCAGTACTTC
CASARGYEQYF
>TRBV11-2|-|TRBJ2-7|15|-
TGTGCCAGCAGCTTAAGGGGTGGGGCCTCCTACGAGCAGTACTTC
CASSLRGGASYEQYF
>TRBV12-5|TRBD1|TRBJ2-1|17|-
TGTGCTAGTGGTTTGGTCAGGGACAGGGGGACCTACAATGAGCAGTTCTTC
CASGLVRDRGTYNEQFF
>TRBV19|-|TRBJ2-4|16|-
TGTGCCAGTAGTATCCGCCCGACTGGGCTCGGGGACATTCAGTACTTC
CASSIRPTGLGDIQYF
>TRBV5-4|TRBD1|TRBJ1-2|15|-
TGTGCCAGCAGCTCTACAGGGACAGGAAACTATGGCTACACCTTC
CASSSTGTGNYGYTF
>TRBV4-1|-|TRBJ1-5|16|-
TGCGCCAGCAGCCAAGAGGCGGTTGATAGCAATCAGCCCCAGCATTTT
CASSQEAVDSNQPQHF
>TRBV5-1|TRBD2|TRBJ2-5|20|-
TGCGCCAGCAGCTTGTTCTCCGGGACTAGACCCTCGATGGCCCAAGAGACCCAGTACTTC
CASSLFSGTRPSMAQETQYF
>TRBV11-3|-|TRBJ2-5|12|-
TGTGCCAGCGGAGTCAGCCAAGAGACCCAGTACTTC
CASGVSQETQYF
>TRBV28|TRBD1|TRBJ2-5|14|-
TGTGCCAGCAGCCGTAGACGACAGGGCGAGACCCAGTACTTC
CASSRRRQGETQYF
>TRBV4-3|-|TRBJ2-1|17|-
TGCGCCAGCAGCCGAGAGCGGCTAGTCAGCCGTCCGAATGAGCAGTTCTTC
CASSRERLVSRPNEQFF
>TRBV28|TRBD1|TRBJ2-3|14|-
TGTGCCGGGAGATTCAAGGACAGGGCGGATACGCAGTATTTT
CAGRFKDRADTQYF
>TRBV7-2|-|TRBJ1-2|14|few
TGTGCCAGCAGCTTACTACGCGGGGATCGTGGCTACACCTTC
CASSLLRGDRGYTF
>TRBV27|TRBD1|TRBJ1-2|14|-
TGTGCCAGCAGTTTCCGGGACAGGGTAGGTGGCTACACCTTC
CASSFRDRVGGYTF
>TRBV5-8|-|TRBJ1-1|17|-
TGTGCCAGCAGCTTGTATTGGGGGCTGAGCGGTTGGACTGAAGCTTTCTTT
CASSLYWGLSGWTEAFF
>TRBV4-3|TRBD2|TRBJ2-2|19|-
TGCGCCAGCAGCCAAGTAGTGACGGCCCTAGCGGGAGGGACCGGGGAGCTGTTTTTT
CASSQVVTALAGGTGELFF
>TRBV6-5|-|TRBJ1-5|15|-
TGTGCCAGCAGCCGAATGACAGAGAGCAATCAGCCCCAGCATTTT
CASSRMTESNQPQHF
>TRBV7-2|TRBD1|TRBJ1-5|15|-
TGTGCCAGCAGCTTAGTGGGACAGGGCCATCAGCCCCAGCATTTT
CASSLVGQGHQPQHF
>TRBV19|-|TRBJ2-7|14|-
TGTGCCAGTAGTATAGATCCGGTCTCCTACGAGCAGTACTTC
CASSIDPVSYEQYF
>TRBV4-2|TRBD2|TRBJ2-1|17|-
TGTGCCAGCAGCCAAGATAGGACTAGCGGGATTGGGGGTGAGCAGTTCTTC
CASSQDRTSGIGGEQFF
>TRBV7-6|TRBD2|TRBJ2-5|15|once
TGTGCCAGCAGTCTTAGCGGGGGCTACCAAGAGACCCAGTACTTC
CASSLSGGYQETQYF
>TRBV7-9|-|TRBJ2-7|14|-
TGTGCCAGCAGCTTAGCCAGCGGCACCTACGAGCAGTACTTC
CASSLASGTYEQYF
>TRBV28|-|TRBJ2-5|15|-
TGTGCCAGCAGACCCGGCGTACCGAGGGTGGAGACCCAGTACTTC
CASRPGVPRVETQYF
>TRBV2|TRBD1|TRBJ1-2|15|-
TGTGCCAGCGAAGGACAGGGTCGGGCCAACTATGGCTACACCTTC
CASEGQGRANYGYTF
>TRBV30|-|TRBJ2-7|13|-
TGTGCCTGGGGCATAGCGGTGACCTACGAGCAGTACTTC
CAWGIAVTYEQYF
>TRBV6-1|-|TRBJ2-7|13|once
TGTGCCAGCAGTGAAGGGCTGACCTACGAGCAGTACTTC
CASSEGLTYEQYF
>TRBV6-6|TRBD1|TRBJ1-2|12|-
TGTGCCACCAGGGGACAGGTCTATGGCTACACCTTC
CATRGQVYGYTF
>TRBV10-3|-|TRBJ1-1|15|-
TGTGCCATCAGTGAGGGGGGGGCCTTGGACACTGAAGCTTTCTTT
CAISEGGALDTEAFF
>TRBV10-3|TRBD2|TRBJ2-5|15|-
TGTGCCATCAGTGAGGGTCAGGGAGGGCAAGAGACCCAGTACTTC
CAISEGQGGQETQYF
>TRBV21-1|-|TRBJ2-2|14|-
TGTGCCAGCAGCAAGAGGGGGTGCACCGGGGAGCTGTTTTTT
CASSKRGCTGELFF
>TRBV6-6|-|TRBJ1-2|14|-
TGTGCCAGCACCCCTCTGAGGGCCAGACATGGCTACACCTTC
CASTPLRARHGYTF
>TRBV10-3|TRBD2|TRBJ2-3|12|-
TGTGCCACCGGGGGGAGCACAGATACGCAGTATTTT
CATGGSTDTQYF
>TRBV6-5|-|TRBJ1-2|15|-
TGTGCCAGCAGTATCTCCGGGAAATTTGTCGATGGCTACACCTTC
CASSISGKFVDGYTF
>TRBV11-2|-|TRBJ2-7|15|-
TGTGCCAGCAGCTTAGTGGGCGACTACGCCTACGAGCAGTACTTC
CASSLVGDYAYEQYF
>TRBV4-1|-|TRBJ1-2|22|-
-
CASSRVALRQQPSSRANYGYTF
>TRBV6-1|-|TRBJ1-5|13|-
TGTGCCAGCAGGAGGTTGGGTGCTCAGCCCCAGCATTTT
CASRRLGAQPQHF
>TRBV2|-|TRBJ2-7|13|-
TGTGCCAGCACTCGGGGGTACTCCTACGAGCAGTACTTC
CASTRGYSYEQYF
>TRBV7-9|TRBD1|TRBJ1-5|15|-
TGTGCCAGCAGCCAGGGACAGAGAGGCAATCAGCCCCAGCATTTT
CASSQGQRGNQPQHF
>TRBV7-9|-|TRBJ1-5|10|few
TGTGCCAGCGAGAGCCAGCCCCAGCATTTT
CASESQPQHF
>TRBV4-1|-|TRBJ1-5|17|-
TGCGCCAGCAGCCAAGGGCAGGGAATGAATAGCAATCAGCCCCAGCATTTT
CASSQGQGMNSNQPQHF
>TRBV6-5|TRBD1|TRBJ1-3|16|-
TGTGCCAGCAGTTTGGGACAGGCAAGCTCTGGAAACACCATATATTTT
CASSLGQASSGNTIYF
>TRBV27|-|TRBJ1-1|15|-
TGTGCCAGCAGTACCCCTGGGCGCAAAAACACTGAAGCTTTCTTT
CASSTPGRKNTEAFF
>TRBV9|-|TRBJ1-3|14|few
TGTGCCAGCAGCGTAGGGAGTTCTGGAAACACCATATATTTT
CASSVGSSGNTIYF
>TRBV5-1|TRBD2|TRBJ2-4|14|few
TGCGCCAGCCTTTGGCTAGCGGGGTGGGGCATTCAGTACTTC
CASLWLAGWGIQYF
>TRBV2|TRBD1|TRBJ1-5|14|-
TGTGCCAGCAACAGTCGACAGGGGGTTCAGCCCCAGCATTTT
CASNSRQGVQPQHF
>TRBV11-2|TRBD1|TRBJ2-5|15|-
TGTGCCAGCAGCTTAGCCGGGACAGGGTATGGAGAGCAGTACTTC
CASSLAGTGYGEQYF
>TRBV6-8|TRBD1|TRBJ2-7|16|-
TGTGCCGGGCTACCGATGAGCCCGCAGGGGGTGTACGAGCAGTACTTC
CAGLPMSPQGVYEQYF